This TCR beta chain is from a study of blood T cell repertoires in COVID-19. Study as a whole: Acute and convalescent COVID-19 specimens originated in the United States, Italy and Spain.

Per the original methods: Estimated nucleated cell counts came from reference gene primer amplification. The data were produced by immunoSEQ multiplex PCR, yet TCRdb's version contains in-frame clones alone and is incomplete. The DNA was the basis for D and trimming; V, J and clone size are from that table. The sample shows under 350,000 clones, over 80% of them seen only once. The CDR3 loop spans 14 amino acids. Germline-derived CDR1 and CDR2 are SEHNR and FQNEAQ (reference sequence). Trimming took off 5 bases at V and 4 bases at J, with 15 bases between the two ends. The J gene is TRBJ2-7, the V gene TRBV7-9, with TRBD2 as a possible D gene (5 bases). Sequencing was carried out using peripheral blood. The receptor comes from a man aged 60 to 75 who had recovered from COVID-19. CDR3: CASSDSERAYEQYF. DNA for the CDR3: TGTGCCAGCAGCGACTCGGAGAGGGCTTACGAGCAGTACTTC.